This T cell receptor beta chain was retrieved from a study of T cell changes during pregnancy in multiple sclerosis. Germline values: CDR1 SGHRS, CDR2 YFSETQ. V was pared by 0 bases and J by 5 bases, with 11 bases between. The CDR3 loop spans 14 amino acids. Assay: immunoSEQ multiplex PCR; the TCRdb copy retains only in-frame clones and omits some. The data show approximately 87,000 clones, 75% to 95% seen once. The rearrangement uses TRBV5-1 and TRBJ2-5, with D tentatively TRBD2 (7 bases). The specimen was CD4+ T cells from peripheral blood mononuclear cells, collected in the second trimester of pregnancy. The sequence derives from a female donor with multiple sclerosis, enrolled in a pregnancy study. The CDR3 loop reads CASSLDGGRETQYF. The CDR3 DNA reads TGCGCCAGCAGCTTGGACGGGGGGCGGGAGACCCAGTACTTC. Combining the CDR3 with reference TRBV5-1 and TRBJ2-5 gives the whole variable domain KAGVTQTPRYLIKTRGQQVTLSCSPISGHRSVSWYQQTPGQGLQFLFEYFSETQRNKGNFPGRFSGRQFSNSRSEMNVSTLELGDSALYLCASSLDGGRETQYFGPGTRLLVL.